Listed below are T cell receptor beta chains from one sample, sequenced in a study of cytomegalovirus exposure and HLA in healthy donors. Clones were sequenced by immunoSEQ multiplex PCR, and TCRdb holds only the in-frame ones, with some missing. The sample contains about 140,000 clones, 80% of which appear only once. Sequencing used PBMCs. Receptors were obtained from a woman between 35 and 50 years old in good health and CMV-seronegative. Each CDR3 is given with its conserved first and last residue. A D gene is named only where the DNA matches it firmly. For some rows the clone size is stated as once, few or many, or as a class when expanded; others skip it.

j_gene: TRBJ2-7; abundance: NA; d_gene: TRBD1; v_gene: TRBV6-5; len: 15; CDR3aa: CASRPDRGAHYEQYF; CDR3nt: TGTGCCAGCAGACCAGACAGGGGGGCTCACTACGAGCAGTACTTC
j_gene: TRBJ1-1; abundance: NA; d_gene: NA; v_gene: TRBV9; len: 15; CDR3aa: CASSHRAGVATEAFF; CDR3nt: TGTGCCAGCAGCCATCGGGCAGGGGTTGCCACTGAAGCTTTCTTT
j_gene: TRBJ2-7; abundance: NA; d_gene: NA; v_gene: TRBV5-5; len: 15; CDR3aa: CASSLVGTRSYEQYF; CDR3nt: TGTGCCAGCAGCTTGGTCGGGACACGATCCTACGAGCAGTACTTC
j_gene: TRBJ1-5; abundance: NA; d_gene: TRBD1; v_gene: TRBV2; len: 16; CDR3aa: CASSATGTGGTQPQHF; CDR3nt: TGTGCCAGCAGTGCCACCGGGACAGGGGGGACTCAGCCCCAGCATTTT
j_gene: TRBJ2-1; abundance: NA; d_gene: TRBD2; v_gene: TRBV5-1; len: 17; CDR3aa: CASSEGTSGRGNNEQFF; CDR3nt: TGCGCCAGCAGCGAGGGGACTAGCGGGCGAGGGAACAATGAGCAGTTCTTC
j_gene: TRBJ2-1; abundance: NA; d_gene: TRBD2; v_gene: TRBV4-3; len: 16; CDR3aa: CASSQVTSGSLTEQFF; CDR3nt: TGCGCCAGCAGCCAAGTTACTAGCGGGAGTCTTACCGAGCAGTTCTTC
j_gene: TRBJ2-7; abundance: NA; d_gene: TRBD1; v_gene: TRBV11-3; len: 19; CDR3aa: CASSNKYGTGTTPIYEQYF; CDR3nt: TGTGCCAGCAGCAATAAGTATGGGACAGGCACCACTCCAATCTACGAGCAGTACTTC
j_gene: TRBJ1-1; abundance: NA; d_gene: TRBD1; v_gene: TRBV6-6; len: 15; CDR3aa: CASSYPDRALTEAFF; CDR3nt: TGTGCCAGCAGTTACCCGGACAGGGCTTTGACTGAAGCTTTCTTT
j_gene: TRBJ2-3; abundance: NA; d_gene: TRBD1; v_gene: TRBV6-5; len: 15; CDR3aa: CASSYVTGGTDTQYF; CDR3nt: TGTGCCAGCAGTTACGTGACAGGGGGCACAGATACGCAGTATTTT
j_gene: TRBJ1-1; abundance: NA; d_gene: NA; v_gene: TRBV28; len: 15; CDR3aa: CASSEVPATGTEAFF; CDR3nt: TGTGCCAGCAGTGAAGTACCTGCGACAGGCACTGAAGCTTTCTTT
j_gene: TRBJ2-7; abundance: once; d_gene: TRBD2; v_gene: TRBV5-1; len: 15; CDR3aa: CASSPLGAGGLGQYF; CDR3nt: TGCGCCAGCAGCCCCCTCGGAGCGGGAGGTCTCGGGCAGTACTTC
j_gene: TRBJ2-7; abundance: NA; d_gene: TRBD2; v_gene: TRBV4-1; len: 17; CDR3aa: CASSQERTGTSTYEQYF; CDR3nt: TGCGCCAGCAGCCAGGAACGAACCGGGACTAGCACATACGAGCAGTACTTC
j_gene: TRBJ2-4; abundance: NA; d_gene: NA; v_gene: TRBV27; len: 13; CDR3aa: CASSFRASGIQYF; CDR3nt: TGTGCCAGCAGTTTTAGAGCCTCAGGCATTCAGTACTTC
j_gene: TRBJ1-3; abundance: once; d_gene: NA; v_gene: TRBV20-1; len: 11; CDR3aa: CSARTGNTIYF; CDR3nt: TGCAGTGCCAGGACTGGAAACACCATATATTTT
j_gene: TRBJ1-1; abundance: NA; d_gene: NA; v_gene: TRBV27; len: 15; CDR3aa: CASSTPRGKKIEAFF; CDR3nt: TGTGCCAGCAGTACCCCTCGTGGCAAAAAAATTGAAGCTTTCTTT
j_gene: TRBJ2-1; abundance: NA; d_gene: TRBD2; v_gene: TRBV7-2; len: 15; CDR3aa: CASSSRTSGSREQFF; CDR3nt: TGTGCCAGCAGCTCCCGGACTAGCGGGAGTCGCGAGCAGTTCTTC
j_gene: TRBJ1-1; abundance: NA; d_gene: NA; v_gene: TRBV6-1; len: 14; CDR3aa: CASSEVRGITEAFF; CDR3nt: TGTGCCAGCAGTGAAGTGAGAGGGATCACTGAAGCTTTCTTT
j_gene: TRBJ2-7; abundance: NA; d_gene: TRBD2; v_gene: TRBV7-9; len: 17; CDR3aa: CASSLTSGFALTYEQYF; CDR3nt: TGTGCCAGCAGCTTAACTAGCGGGTTTGCCTTGACCTACGAGCAGTACTTC
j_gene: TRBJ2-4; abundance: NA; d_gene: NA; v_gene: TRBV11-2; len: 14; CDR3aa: CASSSGVAKNIQYF; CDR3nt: TGTGCCAGCAGCTCAGGGGTAGCCAAAAACATTCAGTACTTC
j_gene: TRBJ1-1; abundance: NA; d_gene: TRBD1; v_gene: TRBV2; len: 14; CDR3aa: CASNRQGGNTEAFF; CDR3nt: TGTGCCAGTAACCGACAGGGGGGGAACACTGAAGCTTTCTTT
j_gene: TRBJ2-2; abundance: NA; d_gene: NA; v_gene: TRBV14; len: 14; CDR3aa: CASRRFGGSGELFF; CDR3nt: TGTGCCAGCAGACGTTTTGGGGGCTCCGGGGAGCTGTTTTTT
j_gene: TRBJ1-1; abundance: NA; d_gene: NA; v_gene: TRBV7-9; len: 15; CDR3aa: CSSSLMGGMSTEAFF; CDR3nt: TGTTCCAGCAGCTTAATGGGAGGTATGAGCACTGAAGCTTTCTTT
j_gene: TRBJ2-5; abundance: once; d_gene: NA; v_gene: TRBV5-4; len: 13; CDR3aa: CASSFPGGETQYF; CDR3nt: TGTGCCAGCAGCTTTCCGGGTGGGGAGACCCAGTACTTC